Listed here are 22 T cell receptor beta chains from one sample, sequenced in a study of blood T cell repertoires in COVID-19. Using immunoSEQ multiplex PCR, the repertoire was profiled, and TCRdb retains in-frame clones only, with some absent. Of more than 80,000 clones detected, 84% appear once; the ten largest clones hold around 15%. The sample consisted of peripheral blood. The receptors stem from a woman in her sixties or seventies with acute or convalescent COVID-19.

The CDR3 DNA sequence: TGTGCCAGCAGTAAGACTTCGGGACTAGCGGCTGGTACCGGGGAGCTGTTTTTT. Translated: CASSKTSGLAAGTGELFF. The rearrangement uses TRBV28 and TRBJ2-2, with 11 positions matching TRBD2. CDR3 size: 18 residues. Germline V gives CDR1 MDHEN, CDR2 SYDVKM. V lost 5 bases and J lost 5; bases outside the gene matches: 13.

The chain links TRBV5-1 to TRBJ2-1, with TRBD2 as a possible D gene (6 bases). Germline V lookup: CDR1 SGHRS, CDR2 YFSETQ. V was trimmed by 0 bases and J by 8 bases, leaving 18 bases between them. The CDR3 runs to 16 residues. The CDR3 loop is CASSLEWRGGGYEQFF. The DNA for the CDR3 is TGCGCCAGCAGCTTGGAATGGCGGGGAGGCGGCTATGAGCAGTTCTTC.

This chain joins TRBV7-2 and TRBJ2-2; TRBD2 matches 8 bases. The V segment lost 6 bases and the J segment 6 bases; nucleotides outside the gene matches: 9. Germline values: CDR1 SGHTA, CDR2 FQGNSA. The CDR3 totals 15 residues. This CDR3 reads CASSRNRGGAGELFF. In DNA, the CDR3 is TGTGCCAGCAGTCGAAACCGGGGGGGCGCCGGGGAGCTGTTTTTT.

V and J are TRBV9 and TRBJ2-5, with 8 bases aligning to TRBD2. J gave up 5 bases and V 3 bases, and 6 bases lay outside the gene matches. Germline assignment: CDR1 SGDLS and CDR2 YYNGEE. The CDR3 runs 14 residues. DNA of the CDR3: TGTGCCAGCAGCGATCGACTAGCGAGGGAGACCCAGTACTTC. Amino acids: CASSDRLARETQYF.

V usage is TRBV29-1 and J usage is TRBJ1-5; TRBD1 might be the D (6 bases). The germline V and J ends were trimmed by 6 bases and 6 bases, with 15 bases remaining between them. The CDR3 has 13 amino acids. Germline loops: CDR1 SQVTM, CDR2 ANQGSEA. The CDR3 sequence is CSVGPGHGQPQHF. The CDR3 DNA is TGCAGCGTCGGACCGGGACATGGTCAGCCCCAGCATTTT.

The chain recombines TRBV28 with TRBJ1-2; D is unclear. The CDR3 is 14 residues long. Trimming took off 5 bases at V and 4 bases at J, with 14 bases between the two ends. CDR1 is MDHEN and CDR2 is SYDVKM in the germline V gene. This CDR3 reads CASSPQVSLYGYTF. DNA for the CDR3: TGTGCCAGCAGTCCTCAGGTTTCTCTCTATGGCTACACCTTC.

V gene TRBV21-1 combines with J gene TRBJ1-2; whether TRBD1, the table's D call, matches the DNA was not checked. TRBV21-1 is flagged as a pseudogene. This CDR3 is 14 amino acids long. The DNA of the CDR3 is TGTGCCAGCAAACAGGCGAAGAAAAACTATGGCTACACCTTC. Its translation: CASKQAKKNYGYTF.

The chain combines TRBV10-1 with TRBJ1-1; D not certain. Per the germline V gene, CDR1 is WNHNN and CDR2 is SYGVQD (reference sequence). Trimming shortened V by 7 bases and J by 3 bases, and 12 bases separated the two germline ends. The CDR3 spans 13 residues. Written as DNA, the CDR3 is TGCGCCAGCAAGGCGAGGTTTGACACTGAAGCTTTCTTT. It specifies CASKARFDTEAFF.

This rearrangement joins TRBV7-9 to TRBJ2-3; 9 positions match TRBD2. CDR1 and CDR2 from the germline V gene are SEHNR and FQNEAQ (reference sequence). The V segment lost 4 bases and the J segment 4 bases; nucleotides outside the gene matches: 12. CDR3 size: 17 residues. CDR3 loop: CASSSLLAGGPPDTQYF. CDR3 sequence (DNA): TGTGCCAGCAGCTCACTACTGGCGGGAGGGCCGCCAGATACGCAGTATTTT.

This chain connects TRBV6-4 to TRBJ2-2; 9 nucleotides align to TRBD2. With V trimmed by 6 bases and J by 3 bases, 2 bases remained unmatched. The CDR3 has 14 amino acids. Germline lookup yields CDR1 MRHNA and CDR2 SNTAGT. CDR3 in DNA: TGTGCCAGCAGAGCGGGAGGAGACACCGGGGAGCTGTTTTTT. Its translation is CASRAGGDTGELFF.

The chain couples TRBV11-2 to TRBJ2-3, with D tentatively TRBD2 (7 bases). In germline, CDR1 is SGHAT, CDR2 FQNNGV. CDR3 length equals 14 residues. V lost 8 bases and J 6 bases, leaving 18 bases between the germline ends. This CDR3 is CASGWGGPWDTQYF. The CDR3 DNA sequence: TGTGCCAGCGGATGGGGGGGGCCTTGGGATACGCAGTATTTT. The complete variable domain, with remaining parts taken from reference TRBV11-2 and TRBJ2-3, reads EAGVAQSPRYKIIEKRQSVAFWCNPISGHATLYWYQQILGQGPKLLIQFQNNGVVDDSQLPKDRFSAERLKGVDSTLKIQPAKLEDSAVYLCASGWGGPWDTQYFGPGTRLTVL.

The rearrangement uses TRBV7-8 and TRBJ2-2; the match to TRBD1 covers 7 bases. This CDR3 contains 16 residues. CDR1 is SGHVS, CDR2 FQNEAQ, per germline. J lost 3 bases, V lost 1 base, and 5 bases had no gene match. The CDR3 nucleotides read TGTGCCAGCAGCTTAGAAGGGGGCGCCGACACCGGGGAGCTGTTTTTT. It encodes CASSLEGGADTGELFF.

The V call is TRBV19, the J call TRBJ2-1; 9 bases are shared with TRBD1. The germline gives CDR1 LNHDA, CDR2 SQIVND (reference sequence). CDR3 length: 16 amino acids. With 3 bases clipped from V and 7 bases from J, the junction kept 10 bases outside the gene matches. The CDR3 here is CASSIDRGVTQNEQFF. In nucleotides, the CDR3 is TGTGCCAGTAGTATCGACAGGGGGGTTACACAGAATGAGCAGTTCTTC.

J is TRBJ1-2 and V is TRBV2, with a possible D match to TRBD1 (6 bases). This CDR3 is 14 amino acids long. Deletions cut 5 bases from V and 1 base from J, with 11 bases between. In germline, CDR1 is SNHLY, CDR2 FYNNEI. CDR3 in amino acids: CASSLYRVNYGYTF. CDR3 bases: TGTGCCAGCAGTCTCTACAGGGTTAACTATGGCTACACCTTC.

This rearrangement joins TRBV29-1 to TRBJ2-7; 8 positions match TRBD1. CDR1 is SQVTM, CDR2 ANQGSEA, per germline. J was trimmed by 4 bases and V by 6 bases; bases with no gene match: 8. The CDR3 consists of 13 residues. CDR3 in DNA: TGCAGCGTGGCCGGGACAGGATCTTACGAGCAGTACTTC. Protein sequence: CSVAGTGSYEQYF.

V gene TRBV13 combines with J gene TRBJ1-6; TRBD1 aligns across 10 bases. Per germline, CDR1 PRHDT and CDR2 FYEKMQ (reference sequence). V lost 2 bases, J lost 9 bases, and 10 bases stayed unmatched. The CDR3 contains 17 residues. DNA of the CDR3: TGTGCCAGCAGCTTAACTACGGGACAGGGGAGGGGTTCACCCCTCCACTTT. Translation gives CASSLTTGQGRGSPLHF. The whole variable domain, remainder taken from reference TRBV13 and TRBJ1-6, is AAGVIQSPRHLIKEKRETATLKCYPIPRHDTVYWYQQGPGQDPQFLISFYEKMQSDKGSIPDRFSAQQFSDYHSELNMSSLELGDSALYFCASSLTTGQGRGSPLHFGNGTRLTVT.

The chain recombines TRBV6-5 with TRBJ1-5; D unclear. The CDR3 is 15 residues long. CDR1 is MNHEY and CDR2 is SVGAGI in the germline V gene. V was cut by 0 bases and J by 0 bases, with 6 bases left in between. The CDR3 coding sequence is TGTGCCAGCAGTTACTCACATCTTAGCAATCAGCCCCAGCATTTT. Translating gives CASSYSHLSNQPQHF.

This sequence joins TRBV30 and TRBJ1-1; no clear D. Germline V CDR1 and CDR2: GTSNPN, SVGIG (reference sequence). V dropped 3 bases and J dropped 1 base, with 9 bases sitting between them. This CDR3 is 13 amino acids long. CDR3 sequence reads: CAWSHVSNTEAFF. CDR3 DNA sequence: TGTGCCTGGAGCCATGTGTCGAACACTGAAGCTTTCTTT.

The chain joins TRBV6-5 to TRBJ2-3, with 8 bases fitting TRBD1. Germline values: CDR1 MNHEY, CDR2 SVGAGI. This CDR3 is built from 13 residues. J gave up 1 base and V 7 bases, and 1 base lay outside the gene matches. The CDR3 coding sequence is TGTGCCAGCAAGACAGGGGGCACAGATACGCAGTATTTT. Encoded protein: CASKTGGTDTQYF.

This clone has just a few counts. The chain has TRBV30 and TRBJ2-1; a possible D gene is TRBD2 (6 bases). The CDR3 has 16 residues. Trimming cost V 0 bases and J 3 bases, with 15 bases left between them. Germline CDR1 GTSNPN, CDR2 SVGIG (reference sequence). CDR3 coding DNA: TGTGCCTGGAGTGTGTGGGACGGGAGAGACTACAATGAGCAGTTCTTC. Its protein product is CAWSVWDGRDYNEQFF.

This clone has only one observation. The chain carries TRBV5-6 and TRBJ1-6; no firm D call. Germline V gene sequence: CDR1 SGHDT, CDR2 YYEEEE. The CDR3 spans 13 residues. V was pared by 0 bases and J by 8 bases, with 6 bases between. The CDR3 nucleotides read TGTGCCAGCAGCTTGGCCTCTTATTCACCCCTCCACTTT. This gives the protein CASSLASYSPLHF.

V gene TRBV5-5 combines with J gene TRBJ1-4; the match to TRBD1 covers 9 bases. The germline V gene has CDR1 SGHKS and CDR2 YYEKEE (reference sequence). There are 15 residues in the CDR3. Germline trimming cut 3 bases from V and 9 bases from J; bases unmatched to any gene: 9. The DNA of the CDR3 is TGTGCCAGCAGCTACACAGGGGGCGAGGAGAAAAAACTGTTTTTT. This translates into CASSYTGGEEKKLFF.